This T cell receptor (beta chain) was recorded in a study of OX40 agonist ivuxolimab in advanced cancers. Profiled with immunoSEQ multiplex PCR; TCRdb holds only in-frame clones, not every one. There are about 42,000 clones in the sample; around four fifths occur only once, and roughly 2.5% lies in the top ten. Germline V CDR1 and CDR2: SGHRS, YFSETQ. The CDR3 has 15 residues. V lost 1 base to trimming and J lost 4 bases, with 12 bases between them. Systemic immunosuppression or autoimmune disease history was grounds to exclude patients. The chain couples TRBV5-1 to TRBJ2-1; D is unresolved. Sequences were derived from CD4+ or CD8+ T cells sorted from blood, sampled in a trial of the OX40 agonist ivuxolimab. The clonotype originates from an adult with an advanced solid tumor such as melanoma, head and neck, liver or kidney cancer. The CDR3 region has the DNA TGCGCCAGCAGCTTGAACCAGGCCCTATACAATGAGCAGTTCTTC. Protein sequence: CASSLNQALYNEQFF.